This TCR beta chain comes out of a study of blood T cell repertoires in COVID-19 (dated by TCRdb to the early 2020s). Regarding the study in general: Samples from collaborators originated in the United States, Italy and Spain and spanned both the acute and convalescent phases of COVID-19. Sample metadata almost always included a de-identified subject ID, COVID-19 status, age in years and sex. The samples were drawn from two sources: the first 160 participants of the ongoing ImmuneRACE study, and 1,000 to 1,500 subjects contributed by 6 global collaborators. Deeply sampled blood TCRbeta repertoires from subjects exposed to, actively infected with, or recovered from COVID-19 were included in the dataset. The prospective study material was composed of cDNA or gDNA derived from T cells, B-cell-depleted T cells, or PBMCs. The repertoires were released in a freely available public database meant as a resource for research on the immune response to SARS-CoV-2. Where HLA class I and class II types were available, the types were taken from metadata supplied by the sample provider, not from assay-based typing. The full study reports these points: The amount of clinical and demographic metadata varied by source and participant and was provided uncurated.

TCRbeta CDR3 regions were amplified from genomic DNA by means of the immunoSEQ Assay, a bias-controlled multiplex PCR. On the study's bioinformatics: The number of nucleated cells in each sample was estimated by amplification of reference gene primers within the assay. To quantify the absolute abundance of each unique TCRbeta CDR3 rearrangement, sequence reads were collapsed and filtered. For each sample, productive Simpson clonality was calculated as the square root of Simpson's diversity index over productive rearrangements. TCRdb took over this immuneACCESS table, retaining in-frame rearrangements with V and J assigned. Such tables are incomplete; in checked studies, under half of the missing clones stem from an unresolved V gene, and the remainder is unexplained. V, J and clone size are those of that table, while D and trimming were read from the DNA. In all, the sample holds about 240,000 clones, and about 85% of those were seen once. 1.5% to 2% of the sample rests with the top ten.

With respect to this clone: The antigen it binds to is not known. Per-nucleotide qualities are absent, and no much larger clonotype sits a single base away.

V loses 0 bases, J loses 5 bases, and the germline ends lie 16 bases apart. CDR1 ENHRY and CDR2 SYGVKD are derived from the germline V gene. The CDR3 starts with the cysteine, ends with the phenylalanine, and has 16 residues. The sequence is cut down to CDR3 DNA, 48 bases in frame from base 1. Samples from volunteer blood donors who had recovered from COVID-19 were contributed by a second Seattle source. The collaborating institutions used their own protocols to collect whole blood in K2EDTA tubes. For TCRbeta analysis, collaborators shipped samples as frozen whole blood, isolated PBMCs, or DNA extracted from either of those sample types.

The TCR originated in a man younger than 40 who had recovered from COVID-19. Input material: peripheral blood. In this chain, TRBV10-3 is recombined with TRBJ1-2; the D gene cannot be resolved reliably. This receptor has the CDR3 CAISESDGDSEYGYTF. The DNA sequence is TGTGCCATCAGTGAGTCGGACGGGGATAGCGAGTATGGCTACACCTTC.